Listed below are T cell receptor beta chains from one sample, sequenced in a study of OX40 agonist ivuxolimab in advanced cancers. Profiling relied on immunoSEQ multiplex PCR, and the TCRdb table lists in-frame clones only, not all of them. The sample shows under 60,000 clones, roughly 92% of them seen only once. Sequencing used CD4+ or CD8+ T cells sorted from blood, obtained in a trial of the OX40 agonist ivuxolimab. The receptors were gathered from an adult with an advanced solid tumor such as melanoma, head and neck, liver or kidney cancer. Both conserved end residues are part of each CDR3. A D gene is named only where the DNA matches it firmly. The listing skips clone size in some rows; elsewhere it reads once, few, many or a size class.

V gene	clone size	J gene	D gene	CDR3 protein	CDR3 DNA
TRBV11-3	once	TRBJ1-1	.	CASSASFVLNTEAFF	TGTGCCAGCAGCGCATCATTTGTTCTCAACACTGAAGCTTTCTTT
TRBV28	.	TRBJ2-7	.	CASYEQYF	TGTGCCTCCTACGAGCAGTACTTC
TRBV27	.	TRBJ2-7	.	CASRRGTFSSYEQYF	TGTGCCAGCAGGCGGGGGACATTCAGCTCCTACGAGCAGTACTTC
TRBV28	.	TRBJ1-2	TRBD1	CASIGTGKDYGYTF	TGTGCCAGCATCGGGACAGGGAAGGACTATGGCTACACCTTC
TRBV6-6	.	TRBJ2-1	.	CASGLTGVGMNEQFF	TGTGCCAGCGGACTGACCGGAGTAGGGATGAATGAGCAGTTCTTC
TRBV12-2	.	TRBJ2-2	.	CASRFSGSGRTGELFF	TGTGCAAGTCGCTTTTCGGGGAGCGGGAGGACCGGGGAGCTGTTTTTT
TRBV7-2	.	TRBJ2-2	TRBD2	CASTGLVGNTGELFF	TGTGCCAGCACCGGACTAGTAGGGAACACCGGGGAGCTGTTTTTT
TRBV6-1	.	TRBJ2-1	TRBD2	CASSESLAGGYNEQFF	TGTGCCAGCAGTGAGAGTCTGGCGGGAGGGTACAATGAGCAGTTCTTC
TRBV6-5	.	TRBJ2-7	TRBD2	CASSYSPSGMDEQYF	TGTGCCAGCAGTTACTCCCCTAGCGGGATGGACGAGCAGTACTTC
TRBV29-1	.	TRBJ2-5	TRBD2	CSVERTSPGETQYF	TGCAGCGTCGAAAGGACTAGTCCGGGGGAGACCCAGTACTTC
TRBV29-1	once	TRBJ1-1	.	CSVVDSNTEAFF	TGCAGCGTCGTTGACAGCAACACTGAAGCTTTCTTT
TRBV6-5	.	TRBJ2-7	TRBD1	CASSWDRANEQYF	TGTGCCAGCAGTTGGGACAGGGCCAACGAGCAGTACTTC
TRBV5-4	.	TRBJ2-7	TRBD1	CASSLVDRGLNYEQYF	TGTGCCAGCAGCTTGGTGGACAGGGGACTTAACTACGAGCAGTACTTC
TRBV4-1	.	TRBJ1-5	.	CASSQDRESNQPQHF	TGCGCCAGCAGCCAAGACAGGGAAAGTAATCAGCCCCAGCATTTT
TRBV4-1	.	TRBJ1-4	.	CASSHRNRATNEKLFF	TGCGCCAGCAGCCACCGAAACAGGGCAACTAATGAAAAACTGTTTTTT
TRBV5-6	once	TRBJ2-3	.	CASSLAVGPAPDTQYF	TGTGCCAGCAGCTTGGCTGTGGGCCCAGCCCCAGATACGCAGTATTTT
TRBV7-8	.	TRBJ1-5	.	CASSFIGGSQPQHF	TGTGCCAGCAGCTTTATCGGGGGGAGTCAGCCCCAGCATTTT
TRBV4-1	.	TRBJ2-7	.	CASSQEGQPPYEQYF	TGCGCCAGCAGCCAAGAGGGACAACCTCCCTACGAGCAGTACTTC
TRBV28	.	TRBJ2-1	TRBD2	CATLLSPGLSYNEQFF	TGTGCCACCTTACTCAGTCCGGGACTATCCTACAATGAGCAGTTCTTC
TRBV4-1	.	TRBJ1-1	.	CASSQAGNEAFF	TGCGCCAGCAGCCAAGCCGGAAATGAAGCTTTCTTT
TRBV28	.	TRBJ2-5	.	CASTVRTPIRETQYF	TGTGCCAGCACTGTTCGGACGCCGATACGAGAGACCCAGTACTTC
TRBV11-2	few	TRBJ1-2	.	CASSLGVGTADFAYTF	TGTGCCAGCAGCTTAGGTGTTGGGACCGCTGATTTCGCCTACACCTTC
TRBV14	.	TRBJ2-6	TRBD1	CASSLGTGPSGANVLTF	TGTGCCAGCAGCCTGGGGACAGGCCCCTCTGGGGCCAACGTCCTGACTTTC
TRBV7-9	.	TRBJ2-5	.	CASSLEAAGETQYF	TGTGCCAGCAGCTTAGAGGCGGCCGGGGAGACCCAGTACTTC
TRBV19	.	TRBJ1-1	.	CASSIGLGGANTEAFF	TGTGCCAGTAGTATAGGTTTAGGGGGGGCGAACACTGAAGCTTTCTTT
TRBV9	.	TRBJ1-4	TRBD1	CASSRTGGGIEKLFF	TGTGCCAGCAGCCGGACAGGCGGGGGGATCGAAAAACTGTTTTTT
TRBV2	few	TRBJ2-7	TRBD2	CASSGTSGSAYEQYF	TGTGCCAGCAGCGGGACTAGCGGGAGTGCTTACGAGCAGTACTTC
TRBV13	.	TRBJ2-1	TRBD2	CASSLLTSGRYNEQFF	TGTGCCAGCAGCCTTTTGACTAGCGGGAGATACAATGAGCAGTTCTTC
TRBV9	.	TRBJ2-7	.	CASSVADRGLYEQYF	TGTGCCAGCAGCGTAGCAGACCGAGGGCTCTACGAGCAGTACTTC
TRBV19	.	TRBJ2-1	.	CASSLGNEQFF	TGTGCCAGTAGTCTAGGCAATGAGCAGTTCTTC
TRBV9	.	TRBJ1-4	TRBD1	CASSGGQGNEKLFF	TGTGCCAGCAGCGGGGGACAGGGTAACGAAAAACTGTTTTTT
TRBV9	.	TRBJ2-3	TRBD2	CASSVSAGGTDTQYF	TGTGCCAGCAGCGTATCAGCGGGAGGCACAGATACGCAGTATTTT
TRBV6-5	.	TRBJ2-5	.	CASSLDWETQYF	TGTGCCAGCAGTTTGGACTGGGAGACCCAGTACTTC
TRBV27	.	TRBJ2-7	TRBD1	CASSLGPWTGIENEQYF	TGTGCCAGCAGTTTAGGACCCTGGACAGGGATTGAAAACGAGCAGTACTTC
TRBV5-6	.	TRBJ2-1	TRBD2	CASSWGLAGGYNEQFF	TGTGCCAGCAGCTGGGGCTTAGCGGGAGGGTACAATGAGCAGTTCTTC
TRBV6-1	.	TRBJ1-1	.	CASRVLGTEAFF	TGTGCCAGCAGGGTTCTCGGCACTGAAGCTTTCTTT
TRBV7-2	.	TRBJ1-5	.	CASSLAPQPSNQPQHF	TGTGCCAGCAGCTTAGCCCCACAGCCTAGCAATCAGCCCCAGCATTTT
TRBV27	.	TRBJ2-7	.	CASSLGGSSYEQYF	TGTGCCAGCAGTTTGGGGGGCTCTTCCTACGAGCAGTACTTC
TRBV13	medium-sized	TRBJ2-3	TRBD2	CASSLGLAGWTDTQYF	TGTGCCAGCAGCCTCGGACTAGCGGGATGGACAGATACGCAGTATTTT
TRBV6-6	few	TRBJ2-7	TRBD1	CASNPRDSRYEQYF	TGTGCCAGCAATCCCCGGGACAGTCGCTACGAGCAGTACTTC
TRBV11-3	.	TRBJ2-1	.	CASSSRLSEQFF	TGTGCCAGCAGCTCCAGGCTTAGTGAGCAGTTCTTC
TRBV4-1	.	TRBJ2-7	TRBD2	CASSHLPSGREREQYF	TGCGCCAGCAGCCACCTTCCTAGCGGCCGAGAAAGGGAGCAGTACTTC
TRBV11-2	.	TRBJ1-5	.	CASSAGNQPQHF	TGTGCCAGCAGCGCAGGGAATCAGCCCCAGCATTTT
TRBV9	medium-sized	TRBJ2-3	.	CASSVGQVPDTQYF	TGTGCCAGCAGCGTAGGACAGGTCCCAGATACGCAGTATTTT
TRBV7-6	once	TRBJ1-1	.	CASSLGQNTEAFF	TGTGCCAGCAGCTTGGGTCAGAACACTGAAGCTTTCTTT
TRBV9	.	TRBJ2-7	TRBD2	CASSVDPGGGYEQYF	TGTGCCAGCAGCGTAGACCCGGGAGGTGGGTACGAGCAGTACTTC
TRBV19	.	TRBJ2-7	.	CASSIVGGIDEQYF	TGTGCCAGTAGTATAGTTGGAGGGATCGACGAGCAGTACTTC
TRBV6-6	once	TRBJ1-2	.	CASSSSDRTAYGYTF	.
TRBV4-3	.	TRBJ2-3	TRBD2	CASSQDRAGVDTQYF	TGCGCCAGCAGCCAAGATCGAGCGGGAGTAGATACGCAGTATTTT
TRBV4-1	.	TRBJ1-1	.	CASREIMNTEAFF	TGCGCCAGCAGAGAAATTATGAACACTGAAGCTTTCTTT
TRBV7-3	.	TRBJ2-1	.	CASSLSTGEQFF	TGTGCCAGCAGCTTATCGACCGGTGAGCAGTTCTTC
TRBV14	.	TRBJ2-3	TRBD2	CASSQDRLAGGGRGTDTQYF	TGTGCCAGCAGCCAAGATCGACTAGCGGGAGGAGGGAGGGGCACAGATACGCAGTATTTT